These 8 T cell receptor beta chains came from one sample sequenced in a study of T cell repertoires in ileal Crohn's disease (dated by TCRdb to between 2019 and 2020). The receptor library was made with the immunoSEQ multiplex PCR assay. The table was pulled from immuneACCESS by TCRdb, which kept in-frame rearrangements only. Such tables lose some clones; where checked, under half of the loss comes from unresolved V genes, and the rest has no known cause. Within this sample are about 15,000 clones, with around 80% of them counted one time only. The biggest ten clones account for less than 20% of the sample. What was sequenced was ileal tissue. Receptors were obtained from an adult with Crohn's disease.

The J gene is TRBJ1-2, the V gene TRBV4-2; possibly TRBD1 for D (6 bases). This CDR3 spans 12 amino acids. Germline CDR1 is LGHNA and CDR2 is YNFKEQ. V lost 5 bases and J lost 8, with 12 bases in between. CDR3 sequence (DNA): TGTGCCAGCAGCGCCGGGGGGGCGGGCTACACCTTC. Translated, it gives CASSAGGAGYTF.

This chain links TRBV7-9 with TRBJ2-7; D might be TRBD1 (6 bases). V was clipped by 5 bases and J by 2 bases, with 13 bases between them. CDR3 length: 14 residues. Per germline, CDR1 SEHNR and CDR2 FQNEAQ (reference sequence). The CDR3 loop reads CASSPAGVAYEQYF. The CDR3 DNA is TGTGCCAGCAGCCCAGCAGGGGTAGCCTACGAGCAGTACTTC.

The chain couples TRBV6-1 to TRBJ1-2; TRBD1 might be the D (6 bases). V was shortened by 7 bases and J by 6 bases, with 15 bases between the two germline ends. The CDR3 totals 13 residues. Germline CDR1 and CDR2: MNHNS and SASEGT. The CDR3 spells CASTPDSFNGYTF. The CDR3 DNA is TGTGCCAGCACTCCGGACAGTTTTAATGGCTACACCTTC.

The rearrangement joins TRBV18 to TRBJ1-5; D is unresolved. CDR3 length: 16 amino acids. In germline, CDR1 is KGHSH, CDR2 LQKENI. Deletions cut 3 bases from V and 3 bases from J, with 15 bases between. This CDR3 reads CASSPEVGFSNQPQHF. CDR3 nucleotide sequence: TGTGCCAGCTCACCGGAGGTCGGCTTCTCCAATCAGCCCCAGCATTTT.

V gene TRBV30 combines with J gene TRBJ1-2, with no clear D. This CDR3 spans 13 amino acids. V lost 3 bases, J lost 4 bases, and 12 bases lay in between. Germline lookup yields CDR1 GTSNPN and CDR2 SVGIG (reference sequence). CDR3 bases: TGTGCCTGGAGCCCCTTAACAGCCTATGGCTACACCTTC. It yields the protein CAWSPLTAYGYTF. The variable domain in full, completed from reference TRBV30 and TRBJ1-2, reads SQTIHQWPATLVQPVGSPLSLECTVEGTSNPNLYWYRQAAGRGLQLLFYSVGIGQISSEVPQNLSASRPQDRQFILSSKKLLLSDSGFYLCAWSPLTAYGYTFGSGTRLTVV.

DNA for the CDR3: TGTGCCAGCAGTTTCCGCCTGACTAGCGGGAGGGCCAATGAGCAGTTCTTC. Amino acid sequence: CASSFRLTSGRANEQFF. V gene TRBV27 combines with J gene TRBJ2-1; 14 bases match TRBD2. Per the germline V gene, CDR1 is MNHEY and CDR2 is SMNVEV (reference sequence). V lost 3 bases, J lost 6 bases, and 7 bases stayed unmatched. The CDR3 extends over 17 amino acids.

CDR3 DNA: TGCGCCAGCAGCCCTTACAGGGGGGAGGATGAGCAGTTCTTC. It codes for CASSPYRGEDEQFF. The chain couples TRBV5-1 to TRBJ2-1; 8 bases are a match to TRBD1. The ends lost 4 bases at V and 8 bases at J; junction bases unmatched: 8. Germline lookup yields CDR1 SGHRS and CDR2 YFSETQ. The CDR3 consists of 14 residues.

This clone was seen just once. The genes are TRBV4-2 and TRBJ2-3, with D unclear. Germline V gives CDR1 LGHNA, CDR2 YNFKEQ. V was shortened by 3 bases and J by 5 bases, with 6 bases between the two germline ends. The CDR3 has 12 amino acids. DNA for the CDR3: TGTGCCAGCAGCCAGGCCAAAGATACGCAGTATTTT. Encoded protein: CASSQAKDTQYF.